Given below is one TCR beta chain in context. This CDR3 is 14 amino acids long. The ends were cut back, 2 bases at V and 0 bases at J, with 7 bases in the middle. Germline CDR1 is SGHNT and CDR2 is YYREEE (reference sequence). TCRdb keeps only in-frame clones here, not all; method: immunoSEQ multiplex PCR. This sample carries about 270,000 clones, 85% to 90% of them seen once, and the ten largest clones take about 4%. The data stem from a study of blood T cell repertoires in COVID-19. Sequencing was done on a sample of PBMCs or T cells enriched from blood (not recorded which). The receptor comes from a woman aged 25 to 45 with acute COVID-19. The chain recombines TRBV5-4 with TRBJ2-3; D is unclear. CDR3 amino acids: CASSFPSSTDTQYF. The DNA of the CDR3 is TGTGCCAGCAGCTTCCCTTCGAGCACAGATACGCAGTATTTT.